The entry that follows covers one T cell receptor (beta chain) sequence. Clones were sequenced by immunoSEQ multiplex PCR, and TCRdb holds only the in-frame ones, with some missing. Of 35,000 to 45,000 clones listed, 91% are singletons. This sample was included in a study of T cell changes during pregnancy in multiple sclerosis. With 4 bases removed from V and 4 bases from J, the gap between germline ends came to 11 bases. Germline V gene data show CDR1 as MNHEY and CDR2 as SVGAGI. This CDR3 region has 14 residues. The chain links TRBV6-5 to TRBJ2-1; D is unclear. The source material was CD4+ T cells from peripheral blood mononuclear cells, sampled in the second trimester of pregnancy. This clonotype originated in a female donor in good health, enrolled as a control in a pregnancy study. CDR3 DNA sequence: TGTGCCAGCAGTTCAGCGTATCTTTACAATGAGCAGTTCTTC. It encodes CASSSAYLYNEQFF.